This is a list of T cell receptor beta chains from one sample in a study of T cells expressing NK-cell markers. TCRdb reprocessed the 5' RACE reads and keeps a single row for each CDR3 protein, giving no DNA. This sample's table reports around 100,000 distinct CDR3 sequences. Specimen: blood T cells: a sorted CD56 or NKG2C T cell subset, CD4+ or CD8+ T cells, or bulk PBMC T cells (not recorded which). The source is a woman between 18 and 75 years old in good health. CDR3s include the opening cysteine and the closing phenylalanine or tryptophan. Fields, in order: CDR3 length, V gene, J gene, CDR3 protein.

cdr3_length: 15; v_call: TRBV7-9; j_call: TRBJ2-5; cdr3_aa: CASRSGLAARETQYF
cdr3_length: 14; v_call: TRBV20-1; j_call: TRBJ2-7; cdr3_aa: CSAPEVGGSYEQYF
cdr3_length: 13; v_call: TRBV20-1; j_call: TRBJ1-5; cdr3_aa: CSAPRGSGQPQHF
cdr3_length: 13; v_call: TRBV27; j_call: TRBJ2-1; cdr3_aa: CASRDLAEFEQFF
cdr3_length: 14; v_call: TRBV25-1; j_call: TRBJ2-7; cdr3_aa: CASSEWGRSYEQYF
cdr3_length: 12; v_call: TRBV30; j_call: TRBJ1-6; cdr3_aa: CAWSVLGGTNLF
cdr3_length: 13; v_call: TRBV12-3/TRBV12-4; j_call: TRBJ2-1; cdr3_aa: CASRPPFANEQFF
cdr3_length: 14; v_call: TRBV12-3/TRBV12-4; j_call: TRBJ2-7; cdr3_aa: CASSLAGQTYEQYF
cdr3_length: 13; v_call: TRBV6-2/TRBV6-3; j_call: TRBJ2-1; cdr3_aa: CASLTGNYNEQFF
cdr3_length: 14; v_call: TRBV7-9; j_call: TRBJ1-1; cdr3_aa: CASSPTGDHTEAFF
cdr3_length: 15; v_call: TRBV6-5; j_call: TRBJ2-3; cdr3_aa: CASSYSPQGGDTQYF
cdr3_length: 12; v_call: TRBV12-3/TRBV12-4; j_call: TRBJ1-1; cdr3_aa: CASSLGRTEAFF
cdr3_length: 16; v_call: TRBV4-3; j_call: TRBJ1-6; cdr3_aa: CASSQATGTPSSPLHF
cdr3_length: 17; v_call: TRBV5-1; j_call: TRBJ2-3; cdr3_aa: CASSLESSGELTDTQYF
cdr3_length: 13; v_call: TRBV4-1; j_call: TRBJ1-2; cdr3_aa: CASSQGRGWGYTF
cdr3_length: 16; v_call: TRBV4-3; j_call: TRBJ2-5; cdr3_aa: CASSQEVETYRETQYF
cdr3_length: 14; v_call: TRBV29-1; j_call: TRBJ2-3; cdr3_aa: CSVEGTDSTDTQYF
cdr3_length: 13; v_call: TRBV7-3; j_call: TRBJ2-3; cdr3_aa: CASRLASTDTQYF
cdr3_length: 16; v_call: TRBV5-5; j_call: TRBJ2-1; cdr3_aa: CASSLTNDRAGNEQFF
cdr3_length: 14; v_call: TRBV7-8; j_call: TRBJ2-7; cdr3_aa: CASRAGTGGYEQYF
cdr3_length: 13; v_call: TRBV6-1; j_call: TRBJ1-4; cdr3_aa: CASRGQGYEKLFF
cdr3_length: 13; v_call: TRBV12-3/TRBV12-4; j_call: TRBJ2-5; cdr3_aa: CASSSPFRETQYF
cdr3_length: 16; v_call: TRBV10-3; j_call: TRBJ1-5; cdr3_aa: CAISESRDSSNQPQHF
cdr3_length: 15; v_call: TRBV20-1; j_call: TRBJ1-5; cdr3_aa: CSAREMGAENQPQHF
cdr3_length: 17; v_call: TRBV20-1; j_call: TRBJ2-1; cdr3_aa: CSARDTREREFGHEQFF
cdr3_length: 13; v_call: TRBV7-9; j_call: TRBJ2-5; cdr3_aa: CASSLVASETQYF
cdr3_length: 14; v_call: TRBV29-1; j_call: TRBJ1-2; cdr3_aa: CSVPGQGFTYGYTF
cdr3_length: 15; v_call: TRBV20-1; j_call: TRBJ2-1; cdr3_aa: CSYDRTPSSYNEQFF
cdr3_length: 19; v_call: TRBV10-2; j_call: TRBJ2-2; cdr3_aa: CASENPRGGLAGEGGELFF
cdr3_length: 16; v_call: TRBV9; j_call: TRBJ2-3; cdr3_aa: CASSAYTSGGTDTQYF
cdr3_length: 14; v_call: TRBV12-3/TRBV12-4; j_call: TRBJ2-1; cdr3_aa: CASGPAGAYNEQFF
cdr3_length: 14; v_call: TRBV29-1; j_call: TRBJ2-2; cdr3_aa: CSVGPSGAGGELFF
cdr3_length: 14; v_call: TRBV7-9; j_call: TRBJ2-5; cdr3_aa: CASSFVSGGETQYF
cdr3_length: 15; v_call: TRBV4-3; j_call: TRBJ1-3; cdr3_aa: CASSQVADYGNTIYF
cdr3_length: 12; v_call: TRBV20-1; j_call: TRBJ2-3; cdr3_aa: CSAPGERDTQYF
cdr3_length: 15; v_call: TRBV12-3/TRBV12-4; j_call: TRBJ2-3; cdr3_aa: CASSPTSGRTDTQYF
cdr3_length: 16; v_call: TRBV19; j_call: TRBJ2-6; cdr3_aa: CASRGQGHSGANVLTF
cdr3_length: 15; v_call: TRBV2; j_call: TRBJ2-4; cdr3_aa: CASSEGGSAKNIQYF
cdr3_length: 14; v_call: TRBV9; j_call: TRBJ1-1; cdr3_aa: CASSVASVNTEAFF
cdr3_length: 14; v_call: TRBV9; j_call: TRBJ2-7; cdr3_aa: CASSVSGRALEQYF
cdr3_length: 16; v_call: TRBV10-3; j_call: TRBJ2-2; cdr3_aa: CAISPEEGRNTGELFF
cdr3_length: 14; v_call: TRBV7-2; j_call: TRBJ2-5; cdr3_aa: CASSLGDSQETQYF
cdr3_length: 12; v_call: TRBV6-5; j_call: TRBJ2-2; cdr3_aa: CASSYGSGELFF
cdr3_length: 14; v_call: TRBV20-1; j_call: TRBJ2-7; cdr3_aa: CSAPPPGLTYEQYF
cdr3_length: 15; v_call: TRBV4-3; j_call: TRBJ1-5; cdr3_aa: CASSQEDGVRQPQHF
cdr3_length: 15; v_call: TRBV9; j_call: TRBJ2-7; cdr3_aa: CASSVGAGGSNEQYF
cdr3_length: 13; v_call: TRBV20-1; j_call: TRBJ1-1; cdr3_aa: CSANSGENTEAFF
cdr3_length: 15; v_call: TRBV5-4; j_call: TRBJ2-1; cdr3_aa: CASSVGVGSWNEQFF
cdr3_length: 15; v_call: TRBV4-1; j_call: TRBJ1-6; cdr3_aa: CASSQGAGEMPPLHF
cdr3_length: 13; v_call: TRBV20-1; j_call: TRBJ2-7; cdr3_aa: CSAPPAGAYEQYF
cdr3_length: 15; v_call: TRBV29-1; j_call: TRBJ2-5; cdr3_aa: CSVETMRDLQETQYF
cdr3_length: 12; v_call: TRBV12-3/TRBV12-4; j_call: TRBJ1-5; cdr3_aa: CASNPGTGAQHF
cdr3_length: 14; v_call: TRBV13; j_call: TRBJ1-6; cdr3_aa: CASSLGPGNSPLHF
cdr3_length: 13; v_call: TRBV5-6; j_call: TRBJ2-7; cdr3_aa: CASSLRADYEQYF
cdr3_length: 11; v_call: TRBV29-1; j_call: TRBJ2-1; cdr3_aa: CSVVKRNEQFF
cdr3_length: 11; v_call: TRBV6-1; j_call: TRBJ1-1; cdr3_aa: CASSGERWAFF
cdr3_length: 12; v_call: TRBV7-2; j_call: TRBJ2-1; cdr3_aa: CASSLYYNEQFF
cdr3_length: 14; v_call: TRBV20-1; j_call: TRBJ2-1; cdr3_aa: CSARGVLASNEQFF
cdr3_length: 14; v_call: TRBV4-2; j_call: TRBJ2-7; cdr3_aa: CASSPGQGAYEQYF